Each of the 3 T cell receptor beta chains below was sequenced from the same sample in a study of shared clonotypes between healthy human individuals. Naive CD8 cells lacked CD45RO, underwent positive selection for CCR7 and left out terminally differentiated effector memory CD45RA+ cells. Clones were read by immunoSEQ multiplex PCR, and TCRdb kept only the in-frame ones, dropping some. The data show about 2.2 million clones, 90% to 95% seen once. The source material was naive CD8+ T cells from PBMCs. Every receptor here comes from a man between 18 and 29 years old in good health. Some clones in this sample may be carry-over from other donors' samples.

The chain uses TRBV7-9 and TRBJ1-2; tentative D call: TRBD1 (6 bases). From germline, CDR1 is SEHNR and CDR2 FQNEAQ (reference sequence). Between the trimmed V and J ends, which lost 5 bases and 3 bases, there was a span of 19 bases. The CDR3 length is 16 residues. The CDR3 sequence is CASSPSRTVIDYGYTF. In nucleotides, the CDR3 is TGTGCCAGCAGCCCCTCCCGGACAGTAATCGACTATGGCTACACCTTC.

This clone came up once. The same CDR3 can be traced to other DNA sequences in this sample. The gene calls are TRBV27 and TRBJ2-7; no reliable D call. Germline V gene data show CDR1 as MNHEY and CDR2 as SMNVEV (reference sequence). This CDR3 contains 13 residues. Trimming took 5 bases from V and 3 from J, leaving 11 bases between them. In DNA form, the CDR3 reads TGTGCCAGCAGTCCGGGCCTTTACTACGAGCAGTACTTC. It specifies CASSPGLYYEQYF.

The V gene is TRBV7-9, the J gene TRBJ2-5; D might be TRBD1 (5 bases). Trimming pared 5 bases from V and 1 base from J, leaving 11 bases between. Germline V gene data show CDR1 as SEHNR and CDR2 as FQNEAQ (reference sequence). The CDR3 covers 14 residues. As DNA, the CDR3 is TGTGCCAGCAGCACCTTAGACAGCCAAGAGACCCAGTACTTC. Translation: CASSTLDSQETQYF.